This T cell receptor (beta chain) originates from a study of lymphopenia after photon versus proton radiotherapy (dated by TCRdb to the late 2010s). Describing the broader study: In patients with gastrointestinal tumors who developed high-grade lymphopenia, the study compared the immunological effects of photon radiation therapy with those of proton radiation therapy. A cohort of around 20 patients with gastrointestinal tumors who received either photon or proton therapy and subsequently developed lymphopenia was included. The goal of the study was to characterize the differences between the two radiation modalities in how they affect the immune system. Broad study findings and their caveats: Across the cohort, an inverse correlation was found between a larger post-nadir drop in TCR diversity and overall survival time among patients who died. After the lymphocyte count nadir, repertoires from photon-treated patients showed oligoclonal expansion, particularly of CD8+ Temra cells, and this expansion drove the decline in diversity. The survival association was assessed only in patients who died, and better survival with proton therapy was presented by the authors as a possibility rather than a demonstrated result. During treatment, patients who received proton therapy stayed relatively stable, whereas patients who received photon therapy lost naive T cells and TCR diversity and gained effector/memory populations.

Libraries were prepared through the immunoSEQ multiplex PCR assay. T cell repertoires were profiled with deep sequencing of rearranged TCR beta loci together with multiparametric flow cytometry. Sourced from immuneACCESS, this table was stored by TCRdb with only in-frame sequences that have V and J called. A share of the clones is absent; for the studies checked, an unresolved V gene accounts for under half, and the remainder has no known explanation. The sample table holds about 39,000 clones, of which around 90% were seen once. The biggest ten clones account for over 12% of the sample. On this clone: The clone's antigen remains unknown. No much larger clonotype is one base removed from it; base qualities were not supplied.

According to the germline V gene, CDR1 reads MDHEN and CDR2 reads SYDVKM. The CDR3, cysteine through phenylalanine, is 16 amino acids long. The sequence is cut down to CDR3 DNA, 48 bases in frame from base 1. The V and J ends are trimmed by 4 bases and 4 bases, leaving 16 bases between them. The clonotype originates from a man between 60 and 75 years old with cholangiocarcinoma. Sequenced material: peripheral blood, taken from a patient treated with photon-based radiotherapy. The sequence is built from TRBV28 and TRBJ1-4, with TRBD1 perhaps the D gene, on 6 matching bases. The DNA reads as follows: TGTGCCAGCAGTTCCCCAGACAGGCCAGATAATGAAAAACTGTTTTTT. Translated, it reads CASSSPDRPDNEKLFF. Full variable domain (CDR3 extended with the reference TRBV28 and TRBJ1-4 proteins): DVKVTQSSRYLVKRTGEKVFLECVQDMDHENMFWYRQDPGLGLRLIYFSYDVKMKEKGDIPEGYSVSREKKERFSLILESASTNQTSMYLCASSSPDRPDNEKLFFGSGTQLSVL.